The subject of this entry is one T cell receptor (beta chain). CDR1 is SGHNT, CDR2 YYREEE, per germline (reference sequence). Trimming pared 0 bases from V and 0 bases from J, leaving 10 bases between. The CDR3 consists of 15 residues. This sample is part of a study of blood T cell repertoires in COVID-19. Turning to the study itself: There were acute and convalescent COVID-19 samples, and they came from the United States, Italy and Spain. Sources were T cells, B-cell-depleted T cells, or PBMCs; the material itself was cDNA or gDNA.

As processed by the authors: By means of reference gene primer amplification, nucleated cell counts were estimated. Only in-frame clones appear in the TCRdb table, and some are missing; sequencing was by immunoSEQ multiplex PCR. V and J calls and clone size are given by that table; D and trimming were obtained from the DNA. Found here are around 110,000 clones, 70% to 90% of them singletons; the top ten hold nearly 5%. The material sequenced was peripheral blood. V is TRBV5-4 and J is TRBJ2-7, with D perhaps TRBD2 (6 bases). The clonotype comes from a man aged 35 to 55 with active or convalescent COVID-19. CDR3 sequence reads: CASSLEGRSSYEQYF. For the CDR3, the DNA is TGTGCCAGCAGCTTGGAAGGGAGGAGCTCCTACGAGCAGTACTTC.